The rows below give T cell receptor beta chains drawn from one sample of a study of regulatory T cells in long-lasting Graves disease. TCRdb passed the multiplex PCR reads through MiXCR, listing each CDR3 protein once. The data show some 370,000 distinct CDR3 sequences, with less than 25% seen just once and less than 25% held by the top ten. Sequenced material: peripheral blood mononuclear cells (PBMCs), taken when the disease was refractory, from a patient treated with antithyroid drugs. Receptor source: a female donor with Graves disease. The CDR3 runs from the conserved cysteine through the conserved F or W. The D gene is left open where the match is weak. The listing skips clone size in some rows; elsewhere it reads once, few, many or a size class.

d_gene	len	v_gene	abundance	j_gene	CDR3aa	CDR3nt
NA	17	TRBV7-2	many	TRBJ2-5	CASSLASRTDGRETQYF	TGTGCCAGCAGCTTAGCGTCCCGGACAGACGGAAGAGAAACCCAGTACTTC
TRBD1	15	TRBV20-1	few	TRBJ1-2	CSASRTGEDNYGYTF	TGCAGTGCTAGCCGGACAGGGGAGGATAACTATGGCTACACCTTC
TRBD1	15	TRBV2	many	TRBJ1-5	CASKYRQGDNQPQHF	TGTGCCAGCAAGTATCGACAGGGTGACAATCAGCCCCAGCATTTT
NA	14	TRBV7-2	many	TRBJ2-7	CASSQGTESYEQYF	TGTGCCAGCAGCCAAGGGACGGAGTCCTACGAGCAGTACTTC
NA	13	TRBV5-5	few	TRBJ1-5	CASTSWGDQPQHF	TGTGCCAGCACCTCGTGGGGGGATCAGCCCCAGCATTTT
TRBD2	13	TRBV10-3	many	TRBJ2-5	CATGLAPKETQYF	TGTGCCACAGGACTAGCGCCGAAAGAGACCCAGTACTTC
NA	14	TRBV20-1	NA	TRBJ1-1	CSARGDRVMTEAFF	TGCAGTGCTAGGGGGGACCGGGTGATGACTGAAGCTTTCTTT
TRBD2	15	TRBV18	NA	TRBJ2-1	CASSPGLALRNEQFF	TGTGCCAGCTCACCGGGACTAGCCCTAAGGAATGAGCAGTTCTTC
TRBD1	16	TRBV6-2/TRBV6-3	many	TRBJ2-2	CASENDRGKNTGELFF	TGTGCCAGTGAAAACGACAGGGGGAAGAACACCGGGGAGCTGTTTTTT
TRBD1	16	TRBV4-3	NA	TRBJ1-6	CASSQDYGTANSPLHF	TGCGCCAGCAGCCAAGATTATGGGACAGCGAATTCACCCCTCCACTTT
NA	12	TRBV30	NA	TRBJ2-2	CAWSVATGELFF	TGTGCCTGGAGTGTAGCAACCGGGGAGCTGTTTTTT
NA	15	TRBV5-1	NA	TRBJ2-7	CASSLAYSSSYEQYF	TGCGCCAGCAGCTTGGCCTACTCCAGCTCCTACGAGCAGTACTTC
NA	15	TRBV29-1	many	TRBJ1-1	CSVELSHGMNTEAFF	TGCAGCGTTGAATTGTCCCATGGGATGAACACTGAAGCTTTCTTT
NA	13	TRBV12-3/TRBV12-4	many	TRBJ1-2	CASSFGDSYGYTF	TGTGCCAGCAGTTTTGGGGATTCATATGGCTACACCTTC
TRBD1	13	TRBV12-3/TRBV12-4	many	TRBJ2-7	CASSRGQGDEQYF	TGTGCCAGCAGTAGGGGACAGGGCGACGAGCAGTACTTC
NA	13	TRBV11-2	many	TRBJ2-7	CASSLSTGYEQYF	TGTGCCAGCAGCCTGTCGACAGGCTACGAGCAGTACTTC
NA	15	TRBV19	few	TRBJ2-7	CASRRLQVASREQYF	TGTGCCAGTAGGAGGCTCCAGGTCGCCTCGCGGGAGCAGTACTTC
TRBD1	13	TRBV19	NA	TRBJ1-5	CASNPGQGQPQHF	TGTGCCAGTAATCCGGGACAGGGACAGCCCCAGCATTTT
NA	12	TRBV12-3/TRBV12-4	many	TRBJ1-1	CASSLIPGEAFF	TGTGCCAGCAGTTTAATTCCCGGTGAAGCTTTCTTT
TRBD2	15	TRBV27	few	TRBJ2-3	CASSSGTTSTDTQYF	TGTGCCAGCAGTTCAGGGACTACTAGCACAGATACGCAGTATTTT
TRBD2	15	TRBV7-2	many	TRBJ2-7	CASSLVSSGSYEQYF	TGTGCCAGCAGCTTAGTGTCTAGCGGTAGCTACGAGCAGTACTTC
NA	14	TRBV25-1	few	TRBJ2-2	CASSDSGDTGELFF	TGTGCCAGCAGTGATTCAGGGGACACCGGGGAGCTGTTTTTT
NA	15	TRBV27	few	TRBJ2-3	CASSLGGFNTDTQYF	TGTGCCAGCAGTTTAGGCGGGTTCAACACAGATACGCAGTATTTT
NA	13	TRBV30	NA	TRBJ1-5	CAWARGLNQPQHF	TGTGCCTGGGCCCGGGGACTGAATCAGCCCCAGCATTTT
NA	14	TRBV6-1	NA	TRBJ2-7	CASRTGSSIDEQYF	TGTGCCAGCAGAACAGGGTCCTCTATCGACGAGCAGTACTTC